The TCR beta chain described here comes from a study of blood T cell repertoires in COVID-19. Whole-study context: T cells, B-cell-depleted T cells, or PBMCs provided the cDNA or gDNA that served as material.

This table comes from immunoSEQ multiplex PCR, and its TCRdb copy is limited to in-frame clones, with some not included. The sample has about 75,000 clones; approximately 80% are singletons. The V end lost 4 bases, the J end lost 3 bases, and 19 bases lay between the germline ends. CDR3 length: 15 amino acids. CDR1 is SQVTM, CDR2 ANQGSEA, per germline. Sequencing was carried out using peripheral blood. This rearrangement joins TRBV29-1 to TRBJ2-7; D may be TRBD2 (7 bases). This receptor was taken from a woman aged 50 to 60 with acute or convalescent COVID-19. CDR3 nucleotide sequence: TGCAGCGTTGGGGGGGGGACCGGGGGCTTCTACGAGCAGTACTTC. Protein product: CSVGGGTGGFYEQYF.